The 20 T cell receptor beta chains below come from one sample, sequenced in a study of molecular identifiers for immune sequencing clone quantification. Using its own MiXCR run on the PCR reads, TCRdb lists one record per CDR3 protein. The repertoire holds hundreds of thousands of distinct CDR3 sequences, with around 21% as singletons. Sequenced material: naive CD8+ T cells from blood, with Jurkat cell RNA spiked in. Subset denoted: FACS-sorted CD8+CD4-CCR7+CD45RA+ naive T cells. The receptors originated from a human donor in good health. Some libraries in this study had Jurkat cell RNA spiked in.

The chain carries TRBV30 and TRBJ1-5, with a tentative D call TRBD1 (5 bases). V shed 4 bases and J shed 0 bases, with 10 bases lying between them. The CDR3 spans 14 residues. The germline V gene has CDR1 GTSNPN and CDR2 SVGIG (reference sequence). The CDR3 spells CAWNWGGSNQPQHF. CDR3 in DNA: TGTGCCTGGAATTGGGGGGGTAGCAATCAGCCCCAGCATTTT. The full variable domain, with the rest looked up from reference TRBV30 and TRBJ1-5, is SQTIHQWPATLVQPVGSPLSLECTVEGTSNPNLYWYRQAAGRGLQLLFYSVGIGQISSEVPQNLSASRPQDRQFILSSKKLLLSDSGFYLCAWNWGGSNQPQHFGDGTRLSIL.

In the case of this clonotype: This may stem from a read error, because a much larger clone lies one nucleotide away. This is likely a read error, given that the CDR3 carries no conserved phenylalanine or tryptophan at its end. The chain links TRBV4-1 to TRBJ2-7; 8 nucleotides align to TRBD1. There are 14 residues in the CDR3. With 0 bases clipped from V and 3 bases from J, the junction kept 1 base outside the gene matches. Germline CDR1 MGHRA, CDR2 YSYEKL. This CDR3 is CASSQEDRDYEQYL. The CDR3 nucleotides read TGCGCCAGCAGCCAAGAGGACAGGGACTACGAGCAGTACCTC.

Details on this clonotype: This sequence may be a read error, since a much larger clone differs from it by one base. The chain employs TRBV4-1 and TRBJ2-5, with a tentative D call TRBD2 (6 bases). This CDR3 has 14 amino acids. CDR1 is MGHRA, CDR2 YSYEKL, per germline. For the CDR3, the DNA is TGCGCCAGCAGCCAAGAGGGAGGAGTGGAGACCCAGCACTTC. The encoded protein is CASSQEGGVETQHF.

This clonotype was detected ten times or more. J is TRBJ2-7 and V is TRBV5-6; maybe TRBD1 (6 bases). This CDR3 region has 12 residues. Trimming pared 1 base from V and 7 bases from J, leaving 9 bases between. From germline, CDR1 is SGHDT and CDR2 YYEEEE. CDR3 DNA: TGTGCCAGCAGCTTGTTGGGGGCAGAGCAGTACTTC. Its protein product is CASSLLGAEQYF.

This clonotype has at least ten counts. The CDR3 sequence: CSVAGQGVPFF. The CDR3 nucleotides are TGCAGCGTTGCGGGACAGGGGGTTCCTTTCTTT. The chain joins TRBV29-1 to TRBJ1-1, with 11 bases fitting TRBD1. Looked up from germline, CDR1 is SQVTM and CDR2 is ANQGSEA. With V trimmed by 4 bases and J by 12 bases, 4 bases remained unmatched. The CDR3 is 11 residues long.

At least ten counts were recorded for this clonotype. The chain combines TRBV7-9 with TRBJ1-2, with 8 nucleotides matching TRBD1. CDR1 and CDR2 (germline): SEHNR, FQNEAQ (reference sequence). The CDR3 length is 15 residues. The J segment lost 6 bases and the V segment lost 5 bases, leaving 11 bases of the junction unmatched. The CDR3: CASSEGPGGAHGYTF. CDR3 in DNA: TGTGCCAGCAGCGAGGGGCCAGGGGGCGCCCATGGCTACACCTTC.

A remark on this clonotype: A read error may be the cause here, since a much bigger clone is one base away. V and J are TRBV13 and TRBJ2-3, with 7 bases fitting TRBD2. The CDR3 covers 15 residues. V shed 10 bases and J 4 bases; nucleotides not matched to a gene: 14. The V gene's germline CDR1 is PRHDT and CDR2 FYEKMQ (reference sequence). The CDR3 nucleotides are TGTGCCACCAATGGGGAGGGCCGTCGCGCAGATACGCAGTATTTT. It is translated as CATNGEGRRADTQYF.

The chain recombines TRBV9 with TRBJ1-1, with D perhaps TRBD1 (5 bases). V gave up 4 bases and J gave up 3 bases, with 16 bases separating them. The CDR3 consists of 15 residues. The germline gives CDR1 SGDLS, CDR2 YYNGEE. CDR3 DNA: TGTGCCAGCAGCTCCCGGGGGATGGCGGACACTGAAGCTTTCTTT. Translated, it gives CASSSRGMADTEAFF. Full variable domain (remainder filled in from reference TRBV9 and TRBJ1-1): DSGVTQTPKHLITATGQRVTLRCSPRSGDLSVYWYQQSLDQGLQFLIQYYNGEERAKGNILERFSAQQFPDLHSELNLSSLELGDSALYFCASSSRGMADTEAFFGQGTRLTVV.

This clonotype was recorded a few times. CDR3 sequence reads: CASSSISADTQYF. The CDR3 coding sequence is TGTGCCAGCAGCTCAATTAGCGCAGATACGCAGTATTTT. The chain joins TRBV7-2 to TRBJ2-3, with TRBD2 as a possible D gene (5 bases). Germline V CDR1 and CDR2: SGHTA, FQGNSA. With 4 bases removed from V and 4 bases from J, the gap between germline ends came to 9 bases. The CDR3 is made up of 13 amino acids. The variable domain in full, with the rest retrieved from reference TRBV7-2 and TRBJ2-3, is GAGVSQSPSNKVTEKGKDVELRCDPISGHTALYWYRQSLGQGLEFLIYFQGNSAPDKSGLPSDRFSAERTGGSVSTLTIQRTQQEDSAVYLCASSSISADTQYFGPGTRLTVL.

The V gene is TRBV5-5, the J gene TRBJ2-2; 10 nucleotides align to TRBD2. The germline gives CDR1 SGHKS, CDR2 YYEKEE (reference sequence). Trimming at V came to 4 bases and at J to 1 base, leaving 4 bases not matched to a gene. CDR3 length equals 16 residues. The CDR3 coding sequence is TGTGCCAGCAGCCACACTAGCGGGGAGAACACCGGGGAGCTGTTTTTT. Translating it yields CASSHTSGENTGELFF.

The V call is TRBV28, the J call TRBJ2-7; perhaps TRBD2 as D (5 bases). Deletions cut 7 bases from V and 3 bases from J, with 16 bases between. Germline loops: CDR1 MDHEN, CDR2 SYDVKM. The CDR3 totals 14 residues. The CDR3: CASIPGGRVYEQYF. As DNA, the CDR3 is TGTGCCAGCATCCCCGGCGGGCGGGTCTACGAGCAGTACTTC.

This clonotype appeared many times. The chain is built from TRBV27 and TRBJ2-1; 11 nucleotides match TRBD1. V trimming: 5 bases; J trimming: 8 bases; junction bases outside the gene matches: 11. There are 16 residues in the CDR3. CDR1 is MNHEY, CDR2 SMNVEV, per germline (reference sequence). The CDR3 protein is CASSPVVGQGVYEQFF. CDR3 nucleotides: TGTGCCAGCAGTCCAGTGGTGGGACAGGGGGTCTATGAGCAGTTCTTC.

This clonotype was observed many times. This chain joins TRBV5-6 and TRBJ2-7; D is undetermined. With 0 bases removed from V and 1 base from J, the gap between germline ends came to 8 bases. Germline lookup yields CDR1 SGHDT and CDR2 YYEEEE. The CDR3 runs to 14 residues. The DNA of the CDR3 is TGTGCCAGCAGCTTGGCCGGTCTATCCTACGAGCAGTACTTC. It is translated as CASSLAGLSYEQYF.

About this clonotype itself: One end of the junction fails to match germline, which may point to a read error. The genes are TRBV20-1 and TRBJ2-1, with 8 bases identical to TRBD2. The CDR3 runs 12 residues. CDR1 DFQATT and CDR2 SNEGSKA come from the germline V gene (reference sequence). The CDR3 loop is CSARPQPSGGVF. The CDR3 DNA reads as TGCAGTGCTAGACCCCAGCCCAGCGGGGGAGTCTTC.

Concerning this clonotype itself: A much larger clone lies one base from this, so it may be a read error. This sequence joins TRBV13 and TRBJ2-4; tentatively, D is TRBD2 (6 bases). This CDR3 has 16 residues. CDR1 and CDR2 (germline): PRHDT, FYEKMQ (reference sequence). CDR3 protein: CASSLGGGFSKNIQCF. Here the CDR3 DNA reads TGTGCCAGCAGCTTAGGCGGGGGTTTCTCCAAAAACATTCAGTGCTTC.

This clonotype was seen many times. V gene TRBV15 combines with J gene TRBJ2-2; D is undetermined. CDR3 length: 15 amino acids. Looked up from germline, CDR1 is LNHNV and CDR2 is YYDKDF (reference sequence). V shed 8 bases and J shed 3 bases, with 16 bases lying between them. The chain's CDR3 is CATAELVGYTGELFF. DNA of the CDR3: TGTGCCACCGCGGAGTTGGTGGGCTACACCGGGGAGCTGTTTTTT.

For this clonotype: One end of the junction varies from germline; a read error may be responsible. The chain links TRBV13 to TRBJ2-3; the match to TRBD2 covers 8 bases. CDR1 and CDR2 from the germline V gene are PRHDT and FYEKMQ (reference sequence). This CDR3 has 14 residues. CDR3 sequence reads: CASSPSGSTGTQYF. The CDR3 nucleotides read TGTGCCAGCAGTCCAAGCGGGAGCACAGGTACGCAGTATTTT. Together with reference TRBV13 and TRBJ2-3, the CDR3 gives the full variable domain: AAGVIQSPRHLIKEKRETATLKCYPIPRHDTVYWYQQGPGQDPQFLISFYEKMQSDKGSIPDRFSAQQFSDYHSELNMSSLELGDSALYFCASSPSGSTGTQYFGPGTRLTVL.

Remarks on this clonotype: A much bigger clone sits one base away, suggesting this may be a read error. The V call is TRBV19, the J call TRBJ2-3, with 9 nucleotides matching TRBD2. Per the germline V gene, CDR1 is LNHDA and CDR2 is SQIVND (reference sequence). The CDR3 totals 16 residues. CDR3 sequence: CAGSIGSGGLTDTQYF. The DNA of the CDR3 is TGTGCCGGTAGTATAGGTAGCGGGGGACTCACAGATACGCAGTATTTT.

The rearrangement joins TRBV6-2 or TRBV6-3 to TRBJ1-5, with 9 bases aligning to TRBD1. This CDR3 is built from 16 residues. The trim removed 5 bases at V and 6 bases at J, leaving 11 bases unmatched. The germline V gene has CDR1 MNHEY and CDR2 SVGEGT. Here the CDR3 DNA reads TGTGCCAGCAGTCATCGTTACGGGACAGGGTTTCAGCCCCAGCATTTT. It yields the protein CASSHRYGTGFQPQHF.

The rearrangement uses TRBV3-1 and TRBJ1-2; perhaps TRBD1 as D (5 bases). Trimming stripped 4 bases from V and 0 bases from J, with 12 bases between. The CDR3 runs 15 residues. CDR1 is LGHDT and CDR2 is YNNKEL in the germline V gene (reference sequence). The CDR3 loop is CASSLRRAANYGYTF. Written as DNA, the CDR3 is TGTGCCAGCAGCCTACGCAGGGCCGCTAACTATGGCTACACCTTC. The entire variable domain, with the rest obtained from reference TRBV3-1 and TRBJ1-2, is as follows: DTAVSQTPKYLVTQMGNDKSIKCEQNLGHDTMYWYKQDSKKFLKIMFSYNNKELIINETVPNRFSPKSPDKAHLNLHINSLELGDSAVYFCASSLRRAANYGYTFGSGTRLTVV.